This TCR beta chain was documented in a study of control samples from healthy donors and cancer patients. Assay used: immunoSEQ multiplex PCR; TCRdb lists only in-frame clones, some missing. The repertoire holds some 100,000 clones, with approximately 81% as singletons. This CDR3 contains 13 residues. Deletions cut 3 bases from V and 8 bases from J, with 12 bases between. This receptor was identified in a woman in her thirties in good health. The genes are TRBV12-3 or TRBV12-4 and TRBJ2-3, with a tentative D call TRBD1 (6 bases). Specimen: blood. CDR3 DNA sequence: TGTGCCAGCAGTTTCAACAGGGAAGGTACGCAGTATTTT. This encodes CASSFNREGTQYF.